This T cell receptor (beta chain) was sequenced in a study of T cell responses to AZD1222 COVID-19 vaccine. This CDR3 has 14 amino acids. V lost 4 bases to trimming and J lost 6 bases; unmatched junction nucleotides: 5. In germline, CDR1 is SGHRS, CDR2 YFSETQ. Only in-frame clones appear in the TCRdb table, and some are missing; sequencing was by immunoSEQ multiplex PCR. The table has fewer than 90,000 clones, about nine tenths seen once. The chain joins TRBV5-1 to TRBJ1-3, with TRBD1 matching over 9 bases. Here the sequenced sample was peripheral blood, taken 28 days after the second AZD1222 dose. The clonotype originates from an adult who received the AZD1222 COVID-19 vaccine. CDR3 sequence: CASSPGTGQNTIYF. CDR3 in DNA: TGCGCCAGCAGCCCCGGGACAGGGCAAAACACCATATATTTT.